Below are 30 T cell receptor beta chains sequenced from a single sample in a study of CD8 T cells in Susac syndrome. Reverse transcription used about 0.5 to 1 ug RNA and random hexamers. TCRdb redid the calling of the immunoSEQ multiplex PCR reads with MiXCR, one entry per CDR3 protein. The data show about 240,000 distinct CDR3 sequences, with approximately 95% seen just once and about 0.094% held by the top ten. The sample was CD4+ T cells from PBMCs. The receptor source for this set is a human donor with Susac syndrome.

The chain carries TRBV7-3 and TRBJ1-1; D is uncertain. The CDR3 extends over 15 amino acids. Germline CDR1 SGHTA, CDR2 FQGTGA. V was pared by 3 bases and J by 5 bases, with 16 bases between. The CDR3 DNA reads as TGTGCCAGCAGCTTCAACGGCCCCGCCGAGACTGAAGCTTTCTTT. This gives the protein CASSFNGPAETEAFF.

V usage is TRBV20-1 and J usage is TRBJ2-5; D perhaps matches TRBD1 (6 bases). V shed 2 bases and J shed 3 bases, with 13 bases lying between them. Germline CDR1 and CDR2: DFQATT and SNEGSKA (reference sequence). This CDR3 spans 14 amino acids. The CDR3 region is CSARFRGIEETQYF. CDR3 DNA: TGCAGTGCTAGATTCAGGGGAATAGAAGAGACCCAGTACTTC.

This clonotype was seen just once. This rearrangement joins TRBV5-1 to TRBJ2-7, with 13 bases fitting TRBD2. Unmatched junction bases numbered 2, after V lost 5 bases and J lost 6 bases. CDR1 and CDR2 (germline): SGHRS, YFSETQ. The CDR3 is 13 amino acids. CDR3 in amino acids: CASRGLAGPEQYF. The CDR3 bases are TGCGCCAGCAGGGGACTAGCGGGGCCCGAGCAGTACTTC.

The chain couples TRBV18 to TRBJ2-2; tentatively, D is TRBD1 or TRBD2 (6 bases each). CDR1 is KGHSH, CDR2 LQKENI, per germline. Trimming removed 3 bases from V and 6 bases from J, with 17 bases in between. The CDR3 has 16 amino acids. CDR3 amino acids: CASSPKIAEGAGELFF. For the CDR3, the DNA is TGTGCCAGCTCACCGAAGATAGCGGAGGGGGCCGGGGAGCTGTTTTTT.

J is TRBJ2-3 and V is TRBV20-1, with D hard to call. Between the trimmed V and J ends, which lost 7 bases and 2 bases, there was a span of 19 bases. In germline, CDR1 is DFQATT, CDR2 SNEGSKA (reference sequence). The CDR3 has 15 amino acids. For the CDR3, the DNA is TGCAGTGTCGCAAATCCTCTCCCCCCCACAGATACGCAGTATTTT. Its protein is CSVANPLPPTDTQYF.

V and J are TRBV29-1 and TRBJ1-5; 7 positions match TRBD1. Germline values: CDR1 SQVTM, CDR2 ANQGSEA. The trim removed 5 bases at V and 10 bases at J, leaving 17 bases unmatched. The CDR3 runs to 15 residues. CDR3 DNA: TGCAGCGTTACTAACGGGACAGCGGCGAGGGGTCCCCAGCATTTT. Its translation is CSVTNGTAARGPQHF.

The sample holds one count of this clonotype. This chain joins TRBV29-1 and TRBJ1-2, with no clear D. CDR1 SQVTM and CDR2 ANQGSEA come from the germline V gene. V was shortened by 1 base and J by 3 bases, with 9 bases between the two germline ends. CDR3 length: 13 residues. The chain's CDR3 is CSVEVVLHYGYTF. The CDR3 DNA sequence: TGCAGCGTTGAAGTTGTTTTGCACTATGGCTACACCTTC.

The V and J genes are TRBV12-3 or TRBV12-4 and TRBJ2-1, with 8 bases fitting TRBD2. V gave up 5 bases and J gave up 2 bases; unmatched junction bases: 8. The CDR3 contains 16 residues. Here the CDR3 DNA reads TGTGCCAGCAGTGGGGGGGGTAGCGGGGCCTACAATGAGCAGTTCTTC. Translated: CASSGGGSGAYNEQFF.

The chain has TRBV15 and TRBJ2-7; either TRBD1 or TRBD2 may supply D (5 bases each). Trimming took 0 bases from V and 6 from J, leaving 15 bases between them. The CDR3 is 15 amino acids. Germline assignment: CDR1 LNHNV and CDR2 YYDKDF (reference sequence). The CDR3 loop reads CATSRDRGPTLEQYF. The CDR3 DNA reads as TGTGCCACCAGCAGAGATCGGGGACCGACCCTCGAGCAGTACTTC. Based on the CDR3 plus reference TRBV15 and TRBJ2-7, the full variable domain is DAMVIQNPRYQVTQFGKPVTLSCSQTLNHNVMYWYQQKSSQAPKLLFHYYDKDFNNEADTPDNFQSRRPNTSFCFLDIRSPGLGDTAMYLCATSRDRGPTLEQYFGPGTRLTVT.

The chain recombines TRBV7-2 with TRBJ2-7; D tentatively reads TRBD1 or TRBD2 (5 bases each). V was clipped by 5 bases and J by 2 bases, with 13 bases between them. The CDR3 sequence is 14 residues long. The germline gives CDR1 SGHTA, CDR2 FQGNSA. In DNA, the CDR3 is TGTGCCAGCAGCACTCCACGAGGGGCCTACGAGCAGTACTTC. Its protein is CASSTPRGAYEQYF.

This sequence joins TRBV7-9 and TRBJ2-7; TRBD1 matches 8 bases. V trimming: 2 bases; J trimming: 4 bases; junction bases outside the gene matches: 7. The length of the CDR3 is 15 residues. Germline V gene sequence: CDR1 SEHNR, CDR2 FQNEAQ (reference sequence). The DNA for the CDR3 is TGTGCCAGCAGCTTATCCAGACAGGGGAATTACGAGCAGTACTTC. Encoded protein: CASSLSRQGNYEQYF.

In this sample, this clonotype turned up once. This chain joins TRBV20-1 and TRBJ2-3, with 8 bases fitting TRBD2. The CDR3 spans 16 residues. V gave up 5 bases and J gave up 3 bases; unmatched junction bases: 13. Germline lookup yields CDR1 DFQATT and CDR2 SNEGSKA (reference sequence). This chain's CDR3 is CSAHGSGLGATDTQYF. The CDR3 DNA is TGCAGTGCTCACGGATCGGGACTAGGGGCGACAGATACGCAGTATTTT.

This chain uses TRBV30 with TRBJ1-2; D gene ambiguous. Germline CDR1 GTSNPN, CDR2 SVGIG (reference sequence). This CDR3 is built from 12 residues. Trimming took off 0 bases at V and 5 bases at J, with 7 bases between the two ends. The CDR3 nucleotides read TGTGCCTGGAGTGTAGAAGATTATGGCTACACCTTC. Protein sequence: CAWSVEDYGYTF.

The J gene is TRBJ2-5, the V gene TRBV28; 10 nucleotides match TRBD1. J was trimmed by 5 bases and V by 2 bases; bases with no gene match: 8. There are 16 residues in the CDR3. Germline loops: CDR1 MDHEN, CDR2 SYDVKM. The CDR3 protein is CASSLPATGGRETQYF. The CDR3 coding sequence is TGTGCCAGCAGTTTACCCGCGACAGGGGGCCGGGAGACCCAGTACTTC.

The rearrangement uses TRBV12-3 or TRBV12-4 and TRBJ2-7; TRBD1 is a possible D gene (8 bases). CDR3 length: 15 residues. V shed 2 bases and J shed 1 base, with 12 bases lying between them. The CDR3 DNA reads TGTGCCAGCAGTTTAAGCGGGACAGGTTCCTACGAGCAGTACTTC. Residues: CASSLSGTGSYEQYF.

This chain joins TRBV5-4 and TRBJ2-5; perhaps D is TRBD1 or TRBD2 (5 bases each). Germline V lookup: CDR1 SGHNT, CDR2 YYREEE (reference sequence). Trimming removed 3 bases from V and 3 bases from J, with 15 bases in between. The CDR3 is 15 residues long. CDR3 coding DNA: TGTGCCAGCAGCTCCGGGCAGGGACGGGAAGAGACCCAGTACTTC. Translated: CASSSGQGREETQYF. Combining the CDR3 with reference TRBV5-4 and TRBJ2-5 gives the whole variable domain ETGVTQSPTHLIKTRGQQVTLRCSSQSGHNTVSWYQQALGQGPQFIFQYYREEENGRGNFPPRFSGLQFPNYSSELNVNALELDDSALYLCASSSGQGREETQYFGPGTRLLVL.

The chain carries TRBV30 and TRBJ2-4, with D maybe TRBD2 (5 bases). The V gene's germline CDR1 is GTSNPN and CDR2 SVGIG (reference sequence). The V and J ends lost 4 bases and 3 bases respectively, with 16 bases between them. The CDR3 is 15 amino acids. The CDR3 coding sequence is TGTGCCTGGAATCCTCGGCGGGCGCTCAAAAACATTCAGTACTTC. This codes for CAWNPRRALKNIQYF.

This sequence joins TRBV6-2 or TRBV6-3 and TRBJ2-7; 8 positions match TRBD2. Germline trimming cut 6 bases from V and 6 bases from J; bases unmatched to any gene: 4. The CDR3 contains 12 residues. Per the germline V gene, CDR1 is MNHEY and CDR2 is SVGEGT. CDR3 region: CASSIGGAEQYF. In DNA, the CDR3 is TGTGCCAGCAGCATCGGGGGGGCCGAGCAGTACTTC.

The chain joins TRBV29-1 to TRBJ1-2, with D maybe TRBD1 (6 bases). V lost 1 base and J 5 bases, leaving 14 bases between the germline ends. Germline V gene lookup returns CDR1 SQVTM and CDR2 ANQGSEA. CDR3 length equals 14 residues. CDR3 sequence: CSVEGGGAGYGYTF. The CDR3 DNA reads TGCAGCGTTGAAGGCGGGGGGGCAGGTTATGGCTACACCTTC.

V usage is TRBV24-1 and J usage is TRBJ1-1, with D possibly matching TRBD1 (6 bases). V was clipped by 3 bases and J by 8 bases, with 9 bases between them. Germline V gene lookup returns CDR1 KGHDR and CDR2 SFDVKD. CDR3 size: 12 residues. The CDR3 nucleotides read TGTGCCACCAGTGATAGGGGGATGGAAGCTTTCTTT. Encoded protein: CATSDRGMEAFF.

V and J are TRBV15 and TRBJ1-5; D remains unclear. Germline V gene data show CDR1 as LNHNV and CDR2 as YYDKDF (reference sequence). This CDR3 region has 17 residues. The ends were cut back, 1 base at V and 0 bases at J, with 13 bases in the middle. CDR3 loop: CATSRGEQTFSNQPQHF. DNA for the CDR3: TGTGCCACCAGCAGAGGAGAACAGACTTTTAGCAATCAGCCCCAGCATTTT.

For the CDR3, the DNA is TGTGCCAGCAGGGACGGACTGGGCAATCAGCCCCAGCATTTT. The encoded protein is CASRDGLGNQPQHF. The rearrangement joins TRBV12-3 or TRBV12-4 to TRBJ1-5, with unresolved D. There are 14 residues in the CDR3. The V and J ends lost 6 bases and 2 bases respectively, with 11 bases between them.

The gene calls are TRBV4-1 and TRBJ1-1; D gene ambiguous. The length of the CDR3 is 14 residues. Germline values: CDR1 MGHRA, CDR2 YSYEKL. V was clipped by 3 bases and J by 0 bases, with 8 bases between them. Here the CDR3 reads CASSHPVVNTEAFF. CDR3 bases: TGCGCCAGCAGCCACCCCGTGGTGAACACTGAAGCTTTCTTT.

V and J are TRBV20-1 and TRBJ1-6; D call uncertain. The length of the CDR3 is 17 residues. Trimming pared 0 bases from V and 5 bases from J, leaving 17 bases between. CDR1 is DFQATT and CDR2 is SNEGSKA in the germline V gene (reference sequence). DNA of the CDR3: TGCAGTGCTAGAGATGGTCGGAAAATCGGAAATAATTCACCCCTCCACTTT. Translated, it gives CSARDGRKIGNNSPLHF.

This chain connects TRBV10-3 to TRBJ1-2, with 7 bases identical to TRBD1. From germline, CDR1 is ENHRY and CDR2 SYGVKD. The J segment lost 6 bases and the V segment lost 2 bases, leaving 6 bases of the junction unmatched. CDR3 size: 14 residues. The CDR3 sequence is CAISERGLTNGYTF. The CDR3 bases are TGTGCCATCAGTGAGAGGGGGCTCACGAATGGCTACACCTTC.

The genes are TRBV4-1 and TRBJ2-1; 14 bases agree with TRBD2. The CDR3 runs 19 residues. Per germline, CDR1 MGHRA and CDR2 YSYEKL. V lost 4 bases to trimming and J lost 2 bases; unmatched junction nucleotides: 10. DNA of the CDR3: TGCGCCAGCAGCCGCCGAAGTCCGGGACTAGCGGGAGCCTACAATGAGCAGTTCTTC. Protein product: CASSRRSPGLAGAYNEQFF.

A note on this clonotype: It is unclear where the CDR3 begins or ends on the DNA, so no DNA is shown, and the CDR3 is as TCRdb lists it. The J gene is TRBJ1-1, the V gene TRBV28. Germline assignment: CDR1 MDHEN and CDR2 SYDVKM. From its first to its last residue, the CDR3 has 14 amino acids. CDR3: CASSSSVVGGEAFF.

The chain links TRBV30 to TRBJ2-1; 13 nucleotides align to TRBD2. The CDR3 length is 18 residues. V lost 0 bases, J lost 9 bases, and 14 bases stayed unmatched. Germline CDR1 is GTSNPN and CDR2 is SVGIG (reference sequence). As DNA, the CDR3 is TGTGCCTGGAGTGTAGCAAGAACTAGCGGGAGGGCCTGGGGTGAGCAGTTCTTC. The encoded protein is CAWSVARTSGRAWGEQFF. The full variable domain, rest sourced from reference TRBV30 and TRBJ2-1, is SQTIHQWPATLVQPVGSPLSLECTVEGTSNPNLYWYRQAAGRGLQLLFYSVGIGQISSEVPQNLSASRPQDRQFILSSKKLLLSDSGFYLCAWSVARTSGRAWGEQFFGPGTRLTVL.

This chain uses TRBV30 with TRBJ2-1; 10 bases agree with TRBD2. The germline CDR1 and CDR2 sequences are GTSNPN and SVGIG (reference sequence). V gave up 5 bases and J gave up 6 bases; unmatched junction bases: 4. The CDR3 sequence is 13 residues long. This CDR3 reads CAWESGRGNEQFF. The CDR3 nucleotides read TGTGCCTGGGAAAGCGGGAGGGGCAATGAGCAGTTCTTC.

The chain employs TRBV9 and TRBJ2-2; 9 nucleotides align to TRBD1. There are 15 residues in the CDR3. V lost 5 bases and J lost 4; bases outside the gene matches: 6. Germline V gene sequence: CDR1 SGDLS, CDR2 YYNGEE. CDR3 region: CASRPGQGFTGELFF. In DNA form, the CDR3 reads TGTGCCAGCAGGCCGGGACAGGGTTTCACCGGGGAGCTGTTTTTT. Looking up the rest from reference TRBV9 and TRBJ2-2 gives the full variable domain: DSGVTQTPKHLITATGQRVTLRCSPRSGDLSVYWYQQSLDQGLQFLIQYYNGEERAKGNILERFSAQQFPDLHSELNLSSLELGDSALYFCASRPGQGFTGELFFGEGSRLTVL.